A single count supports the clone carrying this TCR beta chain. This record comes from a study of T-cell reconstitution after alpha-beta-depleted transplantation in children. Unique molecular identifiers featured in how the TCRbeta library was prepared. TCRdb ran MiXCR on the PCR reads and lists one entry per CDR3 protein. The sample carries approximately 350,000 distinct CDR3 sequences, approximately 10% recorded once. CDR3 length: 16 residues. Trimming took off 0 bases at V and 0 bases at J, with 6 bases between the two ends. Germline values: CDR1 SEHNR, CDR2 FQNEAQ (reference sequence). The starting material was PBMCs from the stem cell graft donor, obtained from the stem cell graft. The rearrangement links TRBV7-9 to TRBJ2-6; the D is unclear. The sequence derives from a human donor who donated a stem cell graft to a child with acute lymphoblastic leukemia. Written as DNA, the CDR3 is TGTGCCAGCAGCTTAGCGAGAAGCTCTGGGGCCAACGTCCTGACTTTC. Its protein product is CASSLARSSGANVLTF.